Below, 32 T cell receptor beta chains from the same sample are listed, as sequenced in a study of T cell responses to AZD1222 COVID-19 vaccine. TCRdb's copy holds only in-frame clones and misses some; the assay was immunoSEQ multiplex PCR. The data show 140,000 to 150,000 clones, over 85% seen once. Sequences were derived from peripheral blood, sampled on day 0 of AZD1222 vaccination. Receptors were obtained from an adult in good health.

Here the CDR3 reads CASSRSGIRNEAFF. The CDR3 bases are TGTGCCAGTAGTAGATCCGGGATTAGGAATGAAGCTTTCTTT. The chain couples TRBV19 to TRBJ1-1; D call uncertain. The CDR3 has 14 residues. The germline V gene has CDR1 LNHDA and CDR2 SQIVND (reference sequence). With 4 bases removed from V and 7 bases from J, the gap between germline ends came to 16 bases.

The rearrangement joins TRBV2 to TRBJ1-5; D is ambiguous. The V gene lost 1 base and the J gene lost 0 bases, with 4 bases spanning the gap. CDR3 length: 14 amino acids. Germline CDR1 reads SNHLY; CDR2 reads FYNNEI. The CDR3 DNA sequence: TGTGCCAGCAGTGAAGGGTTTAGCAATCAGCCCCAGCATTTT. It yields the protein CASSEGFSNQPQHF.

The chain recombines TRBV6-6 with TRBJ1-5; TRBD1 matches at 8 bases. CDR1 is MNHNY, CDR2 SVGAGI, per germline (reference sequence). This CDR3 is built from 13 residues. Trimming cost V 6 bases and J 6 bases; bases outside gene matches: 4. The CDR3 DNA reads TGTGCCAGCAGCGACAGGGGCCGTCAGCCCCAGCATTTT. As protein: CASSDRGRQPQHF.

V is TRBV30 and J is TRBJ1-3, with D possibly TRBD1 on 5 matching bases. Germline CDR1 and CDR2: GTSNPN and SVGIG (reference sequence). The CDR3 extends over 14 amino acids. Trimming shortened V by 0 bases and J by 4 bases, and 10 bases separated the two germline ends. The CDR3 nucleotides read TGTGCCTGGAGTGTACGGGGGTTAGGAAACACCATATATTTT. This gives the protein CAWSVRGLGNTIYF.

The chain uses TRBV11-2 and TRBJ2-7; D gene unclear. CDR1 and CDR2 from the germline V gene are SGHAT and FQNNGV. The CDR3 covers 15 residues. Trimming shortened V by 1 base and J by 3 bases, and 13 bases separated the two germline ends. This CDR3 reads CASSLGVGPLYEQYF. In DNA, the CDR3 is TGTGCCAGCAGCTTAGGAGTGGGCCCCCTCTACGAGCAGTACTTC.

This chain connects TRBV7-3 to TRBJ2-3; D unclear. The ends were cut back, 1 base at V and 6 bases at J, with 8 bases in the middle. This CDR3 is 13 amino acids long. Per germline, CDR1 SGHTA and CDR2 FQGTGA. The CDR3 loop reads CASSLRVLDTQYF. In nucleotides, the CDR3 is TGTGCCAGCAGCTTAAGGGTATTGGATACGCAGTATTTT.

With respect to this clone: Germline and junction disagree at one end, which may indicate a read error. The CDR3 region is CAGSTLERDEQYF. The CDR3 DNA follows: TGTGCCGGCAGTACTCTGGAGCGCGACGAGCAGTACTTC. The chain couples TRBV2 to TRBJ2-7; D gene uncertain. Germline CDR1 reads SNHLY; CDR2 reads FYNNEI. This CDR3 contains 13 residues.

The chain uses TRBV3-1 (or the pseudogene TRBV3-2) and TRBJ1-3; 7 bases align to TRBD1. CDR1 and CDR2 (germline): LGHDT, YNNKEL (reference sequence). The CDR3 is made up of 14 amino acids. V was pared by 4 bases and J by 0 bases, with 0 bases of the junction left unmatched. CDR3 residues: CASSRDSSGNTIYF. As DNA, the CDR3 is TGTGCCAGCAGCCGGGACAGCTCTGGAAACACCATATATTTT.

The chain recombines TRBV5-1 with TRBJ1-2, with D tentatively TRBD1 (5 bases). Trimming cost V 1 base and J 4 bases, with 17 bases left between them. This CDR3 comprises 16 residues. Germline values: CDR1 SGHRS, CDR2 YFSETQ. The CDR3 sequence is CASSLRIGGEGYGYTF. CDR3 in DNA: TGCGCCAGCAGCTTGCGTATCGGGGGAGAAGGCTATGGCTACACCTTC.

V gene TRBV5-8 combines with J gene TRBJ2-2, with 8 bases that match TRBD1. This CDR3 has 16 amino acids. V lost 0 bases and J lost 6; bases outside the gene matches: 7. Looked up from germline, CDR1 is SGHTS and CDR2 is YDEGEE. The CDR3 DNA is TGTGCCAGCAGCTTGGATCCAGGGGGCTGGTCCGGGGAGCTGTTTTTT. This codes for CASSLDPGGWSGELFF.

CDR3 region: CASRENSNQPQHF. The CDR3, as DNA: TGCGCCAGCAGGGAAAATAGCAATCAGCCCCAGCATTTT. This chain joins TRBV5-1 and TRBJ1-5, with D unclear. The V and J ends lost 5 bases and 0 bases respectively, with 6 bases between them. Per the germline V gene, CDR1 is SGHRS and CDR2 is YFSETQ. The CDR3 covers 13 residues.

J is TRBJ1-1 and V is TRBV5-4; D remains unclear. The CDR3 is 16 residues long. Germline values: CDR1 SGHNT, CDR2 YYREEE (reference sequence). Between the trimmed V and J ends, which lost 0 bases and 1 base, there was a span of 13 bases. Here the CDR3 DNA reads TGTGCCAGCAGCTTGGAGACGGCTAGCTCGAACACTGAAGCTTTCTTT. Translation gives CASSLETASSNTEAFF.

The chain is built from TRBV27 and TRBJ2-1; D is unresolved. V was shortened by 2 bases and J by 9 bases, with 8 bases between the two germline ends. The CDR3 runs 12 residues. Germline values: CDR1 MNHEY, CDR2 SMNVEV (reference sequence). The CDR3, as DNA: TGTGCCAGCAGTTTAGTAGGGCTTGAGCAGTTCTTC. Amino acids: CASSLVGLEQFF.

This clone was seen only a few times. This chain joins TRBV6-5 and TRBJ2-7; no clear D gene. The V end was cut by 6 bases, the J end by 4 bases, with 13 bases between. The CDR3 covers 13 residues. Per the germline V gene, CDR1 is MNHEY and CDR2 is SVGAGI. The chain's CDR3 is CASRVHVLYEQYF. CDR3 nucleotide sequence: TGTGCCAGCAGAGTACACGTATTATACGAGCAGTACTTC.

The chain's CDR3 is CASSQGPQNTEAFF. The CDR3 nucleotides are TGTGCCAGCAGCCAAGGACCGCAGAACACTGAAGCTTTCTTT. V and J are TRBV3-1 (or the pseudogene TRBV3-2) and TRBJ1-1; the D is unclear. The CDR3 runs 14 residues. Trimming stripped 1 base from V and 1 base from J, with 7 bases between. Germline lookup yields CDR1 LGHDT and CDR2 YNNKEL (reference sequence).

The J gene is TRBJ2-3, the V gene TRBV6-6; TRBD2 matches at 13 bases. In germline, CDR1 is MNHNY, CDR2 SVGAGI (reference sequence). V shed 5 bases, J shed 4 bases, and the junction held 9 bases outside the gene matches. The CDR3 spans 17 residues. In DNA form, the CDR3 reads TGTGCCAGCAGTCCCCAAGGACTAGCGGGAGCGGCAGATACGCAGTATTTT. Its protein product is CASSPQGLAGAADTQYF.

The chain links TRBV5-1 to TRBJ1-3, with a weak D call TRBD1 (6 bases). Germline assignment: CDR1 SGHRS and CDR2 YFSETQ. V was trimmed by 3 bases and J by 1 base, leaving 17 bases between them. This CDR3 is 17 amino acids long. Here the CDR3 DNA reads TGCGCCAGCAGCTCCGGTGGACTCAGGGGTTCTGGAAACACCATATATTTT. Its protein is CASSSGGLRGSGNTIYF.

The chain uses TRBV10-2 and TRBJ2-7; tentatively, D is TRBD1 (5 bases). Germline loops: CDR1 WSHSY, CDR2 SAAADI. This CDR3 spans 12 amino acids. V was cut by 7 bases and J by 4 bases, with 11 bases left in between. The DNA for the CDR3 is TGCGCCAGCATGTCAGGGAAATACGAGCAGTACTTC. Protein sequence: CASMSGKYEQYF.

V and J are TRBV7-2 and TRBJ2-7, with TRBD1 matching over 7 bases. V was pared by 2 bases and J by 1 base, with 8 bases of the junction left unmatched. The V gene's germline CDR1 is SGHTA and CDR2 FQGNSA. This CDR3 is 16 amino acids long. The CDR3 nucleotides read TGTGCCAGCAGCTTACAGGGGGTTGGGCAGTCCTACGAGCAGTACTTC. Its protein is CASSLQGVGQSYEQYF.

The chain joins TRBV2 to TRBJ2-4; 8 nucleotides align to TRBD1. V lost 4 bases, J lost 6 bases, and 8 bases stayed unmatched. There are 15 residues in the CDR3. The germline gives CDR1 SNHLY, CDR2 FYNNEI. The CDR3 nucleotides are TGTGCCAGCAGTGGACCCGGACAGGGAAGAAACATTCAGTACTTC. The encoded protein is CASSGPGQGRNIQYF.

The chain combines TRBV19 with TRBJ1-1; 7 bases are a match to TRBD1. The germline CDR1 and CDR2 sequences are LNHDA and SQIVND (reference sequence). This CDR3 spans 14 amino acids. The J segment lost 3 bases and the V segment lost 3 bases, leaving 4 bases of the junction unmatched. The CDR3 spells CASSIKGAHTEAFF. The CDR3 DNA is TGTGCCAGTAGTATTAAGGGGGCGCACACTGAAGCTTTCTTT.

V gene TRBV25-1 combines with J gene TRBJ2-2; D might be TRBD1 or TRBD2, each matching 5 bases. Germline V lookup: CDR1 MGHDK, CDR2 SYGVNS. CDR3 length: 14 residues. Trimming left V 6 bases short and J 0 bases short, with 8 bases between. CDR3 bases: TGTGCCAGCAGAGAGGGGTCGAACACCGGGGAGCTGTTTTTT. Protein product: CASREGSNTGELFF.

The V gene is TRBV27, the J gene TRBJ1-3, with D possibly being TRBD1 (6 bases). This CDR3 is 14 amino acids long. The germline gives CDR1 MNHEY, CDR2 SMNVEV (reference sequence). The V end lost 5 bases, the J end lost 1 base, and 9 bases lay between the germline ends. For the CDR3, the DNA is TGTGCCAGCAGTAAAGGGGGTTCTGGAAACACCATATATTTT. Translation: CASSKGGSGNTIYF.

This clone was seen a single time. The chain links TRBV5-1 to TRBJ2-1, with D tentatively TRBD1 or TRBD2 (5 bases each). The CDR3 is made up of 18 amino acids. The germline V and J ends were trimmed by 1 base and 0 bases, with 17 bases remaining between them. Germline V CDR1 and CDR2: SGHRS, YFSETQ. The CDR3 is CASSLRGVEVYSYNEQFF. The CDR3 DNA sequence: TGCGCCAGCAGCTTGCGGGGCGTGGAGGTATACTCCTACAATGAGCAGTTCTTC.

This chain links TRBV9 with TRBJ1-2; 11 bases agree with TRBD1. J lost 4 bases, V lost 4 bases, and 6 bases had no gene match. The CDR3 is 15 residues long. Germline lookup yields CDR1 SGDLS and CDR2 YYNGEE. CDR3 bases: TGTGCCAGCAGCATAGGACAGGGGGCTTTCTATGGCTACACCTTC. Amino acid sequence: CASSIGQGAFYGYTF.

The chain combines TRBV19 with TRBJ1-5, with TRBD1 as a possible D gene (5 bases). V shed 7 bases and J shed 0 bases, with 10 bases lying between them. There are 14 residues in the CDR3. Germline V gene data show CDR1 as LNHDA and CDR2 as SQIVND (reference sequence). CDR3 sequence (DNA): TGTGCCAGTAATAGGGGTAGTAGCAATCAGCCCCAGCATTTT. It encodes CASNRGSSNQPQHF.

This chain uses TRBV14 with TRBJ2-1; D ambiguous. Germline V lookup: CDR1 SGHDN, CDR2 FVKESK. The CDR3 totals 17 residues. The germline V and J ends were trimmed by 0 bases and 2 bases, with 14 bases remaining between them. CDR3 in amino acids: CASSQEIGASTYNEQFF. The CDR3 coding sequence is TGTGCCAGCAGCCAAGAGATTGGCGCGTCTACCTACAATGAGCAGTTCTTC. Drawing the rest from reference TRBV14 and TRBJ2-1, the complete variable domain is EAGVTQFPSHSVIEKGQTVTLRCDPISGHDNLYWYRRVMGKEIKFLLHFVKESKQDESGMPNNRFLAERTGGTYSTLKVQPAELEDSGVYFCASSQEIGASTYNEQFFGPGTRLTVL.

The chain links TRBV12-3 or TRBV12-4 to TRBJ2-3; 10 positions agree with TRBD2. With V trimmed by 6 bases and J by 5 bases, 2 bases remained unmatched. The CDR3 sequence is 13 residues long. The CDR3 DNA reads as TGTGCCAGCAGCCCTAGCGGGAGAGATACGCAGTATTTT. Its protein product is CASSPSGRDTQYF.

J is TRBJ1-4 and V is TRBV12-3 or TRBV12-4; no reliable D call. Trimming stripped 5 bases from V and 8 bases from J, with 12 bases between. The CDR3 covers 13 residues. This chain's CDR3 is CASSPYQTEKLFF. As DNA, the CDR3 is TGTGCCAGCAGTCCCTATCAGACGGAAAAACTGTTTTTT.

This chain uses TRBV9 with TRBJ2-3, with D perhaps TRBD2 (6 bases). Looked up from germline, CDR1 is SGDLS and CDR2 is YYNGEE. The CDR3 spans 15 residues. Trimming took 1 base from V and 5 from J, leaving 14 bases between them. CDR3 sequence reads: CASSVQTGVQDTQYF. DNA of the CDR3: TGTGCCAGCAGCGTACAAACGGGGGTACAAGATACGCAGTATTTT.

This sequence joins TRBV4-2 and TRBJ1-1; D is undetermined. CDR3 size: 15 residues. Trimming removed 0 bases from V and 2 bases from J, with 10 bases in between. CDR1 LGHNA and CDR2 YNFKEQ come from the germline V gene. The CDR3 DNA is TGTGCCAGCAGCCAAGATTTCTCGGCAAACACTGAAGCTTTCTTT. The encoded protein is CASSQDFSANTEAFF.

This clone has only one observation. The rearrangement joins TRBV6-5 to TRBJ1-2, with 7 positions matching TRBD1. Germline values: CDR1 MNHEY, CDR2 SVGAGI. V shed 6 bases and J 4 bases; nucleotides not matched to a gene: 5. The CDR3 runs to 13 residues. Here the CDR3 reads CASSRGQTYGYTF. As DNA, the CDR3 is TGTGCCAGCAGCCGGGGACAGACCTATGGCTACACCTTC.